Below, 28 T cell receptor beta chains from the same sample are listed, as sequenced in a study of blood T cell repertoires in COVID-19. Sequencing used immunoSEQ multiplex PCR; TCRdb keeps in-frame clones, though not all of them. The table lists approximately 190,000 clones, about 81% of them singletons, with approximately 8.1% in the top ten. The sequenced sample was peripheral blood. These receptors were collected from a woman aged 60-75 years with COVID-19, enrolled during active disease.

CDR3 sequence: CAISDGQGAFGNTIYF. CDR3 coding DNA: TGTGCCATCAGTGACGGACAGGGGGCGTTTGGAAACACCATATATTTT. This chain uses TRBV10-3 with TRBJ1-3, with 11 nucleotides matching TRBD1. This CDR3 is built from 16 residues. V was clipped by 3 bases and J by 3 bases; unmatched bases: 4. Germline lookup yields CDR1 ENHRY and CDR2 SYGVKD.

As DNA, the CDR3 is TGTGCCAGCAGTGACCAGTTTGGCGGGAGGCGCTACAATGAGCAGTTCTTC. Its protein is CASSDQFGGRRYNEQFF. The V call is TRBV6-1, the J call TRBJ2-1; 8 nucleotides align to TRBD2. CDR3 length equals 17 residues. The ends lost 3 bases at V and 3 bases at J; junction bases unmatched: 10. The germline V gene encodes CDR1 MNHNS and CDR2 SASEGT.

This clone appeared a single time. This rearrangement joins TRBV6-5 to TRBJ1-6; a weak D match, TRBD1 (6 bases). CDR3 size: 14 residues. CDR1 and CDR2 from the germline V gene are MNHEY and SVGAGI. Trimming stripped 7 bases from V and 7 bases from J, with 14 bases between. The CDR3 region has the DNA TGTGCCAGCAAGTGGGGGCAGGAAAATTCACCCCTCCACTTT. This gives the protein CASKWGQENSPLHF.

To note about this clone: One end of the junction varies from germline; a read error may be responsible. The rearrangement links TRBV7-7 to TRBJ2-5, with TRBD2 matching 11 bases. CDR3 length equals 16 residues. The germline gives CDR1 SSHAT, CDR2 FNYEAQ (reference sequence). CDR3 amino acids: CASSPLLAGVGETQYF. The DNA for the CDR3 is TGTGCTAGCAGCCCCTTACTAGCGGGAGTTGGAGAGACCCAGTACTTC.

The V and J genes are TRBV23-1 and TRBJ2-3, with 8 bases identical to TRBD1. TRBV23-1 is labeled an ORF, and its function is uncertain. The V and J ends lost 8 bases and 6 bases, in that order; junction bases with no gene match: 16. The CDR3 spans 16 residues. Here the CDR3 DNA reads TGCGCCAGCTACCAGCCGAGACAGGGGAGAGCCGATACGCAGTATTTT. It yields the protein CASYQPRQGRADTQYF.

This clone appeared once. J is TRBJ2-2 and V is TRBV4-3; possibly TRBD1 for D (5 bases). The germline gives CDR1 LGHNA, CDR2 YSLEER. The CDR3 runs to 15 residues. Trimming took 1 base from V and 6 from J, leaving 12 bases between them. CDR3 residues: CASSQVGRAAGELFF. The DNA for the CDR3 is TGCGCCAGCAGCCAAGTGGGCAGGGCGGCCGGGGAGCTGTTTTTT.

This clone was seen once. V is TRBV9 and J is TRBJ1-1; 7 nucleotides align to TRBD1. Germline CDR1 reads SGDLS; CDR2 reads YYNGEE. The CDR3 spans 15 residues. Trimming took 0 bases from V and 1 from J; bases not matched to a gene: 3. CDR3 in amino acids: CASSVGGQSNTEAFF. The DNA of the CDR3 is TGTGCCAGCAGCGTAGGGGGACAGTCGAACACTGAAGCTTTCTTT.

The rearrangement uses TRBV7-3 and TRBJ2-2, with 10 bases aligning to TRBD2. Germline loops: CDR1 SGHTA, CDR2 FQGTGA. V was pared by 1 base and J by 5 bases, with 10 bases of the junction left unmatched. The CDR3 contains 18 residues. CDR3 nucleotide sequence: TGTGCCAGCAGCTTAATCCCCCCCCGGACTAGCGGAACCGGGGAGCTGTTTTTT. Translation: CASSLIPPRTSGTGELFF.

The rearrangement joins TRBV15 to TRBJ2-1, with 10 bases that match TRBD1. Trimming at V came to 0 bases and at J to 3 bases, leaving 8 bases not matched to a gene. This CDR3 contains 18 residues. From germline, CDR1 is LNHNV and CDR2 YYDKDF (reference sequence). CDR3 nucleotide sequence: TGTGCCACCAGCAGAGATGATGAGACAGGGGGCTTCTACAATGAGCAGTTCTTC. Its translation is CATSRDDETGGFYNEQFF.

The CDR3 DNA follows: TGTGCCTACGACAGGGTTCGGACTGAAGCTTTCTTT. Amino acids: CAYDRVRTEAFF. The J gene is TRBJ1-1, the V gene TRBV30, with 7 bases fitting TRBD1. V was pared by 7 bases and J by 5 bases, with 7 bases of the junction left unmatched. Per germline, CDR1 GTSNPN and CDR2 SVGIG (reference sequence). CDR3 size: 12 residues. The variable domain in full, completed from reference TRBV30 and TRBJ1-1, reads SQTIHQWPATLVQPVGSPLSLECTVEGTSNPNLYWYRQAAGRGLQLLFYSVGIGQISSEVPQNLSASRPQDRQFILSSKKLLLSDSGFYLCAYDRVRTEAFFGQGTRLTVV.

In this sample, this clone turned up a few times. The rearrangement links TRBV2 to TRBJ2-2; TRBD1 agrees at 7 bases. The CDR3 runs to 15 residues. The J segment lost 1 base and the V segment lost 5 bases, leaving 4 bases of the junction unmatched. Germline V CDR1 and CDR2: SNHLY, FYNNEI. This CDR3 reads CASSRQGRNTGELFF. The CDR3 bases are TGTGCCAGCAGTCGACAGGGACGGAACACCGGGGAGCTGTTTTTT.

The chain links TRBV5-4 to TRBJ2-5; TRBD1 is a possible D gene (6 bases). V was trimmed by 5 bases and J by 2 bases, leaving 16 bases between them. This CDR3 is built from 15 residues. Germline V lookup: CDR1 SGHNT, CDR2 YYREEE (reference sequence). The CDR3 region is CASRIATGPQETQYF. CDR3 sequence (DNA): TGTGCCAGCAGAATCGCGACAGGTCCGCAAGAGACCCAGTACTTC.

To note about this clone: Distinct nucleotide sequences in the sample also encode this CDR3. The CDR3 coding sequence is TGTGCCAGCAGCCTACCCACAGGGAGCACTGAAGCTTTCTTT. This sequence encodes CASSLPTGSTEAFF. J is TRBJ1-1 and V is TRBV11-2; possible D gene TRBD1, 6 bases. The V end was cut by 5 bases, the J end by 4 bases, with 14 bases between. The V gene's germline CDR1 is SGHAT and CDR2 FQNNGV. This CDR3 contains 14 residues. Together with reference TRBV11-2 and TRBJ1-1, the CDR3 gives the full variable domain: EAGVAQSPRYKIIEKRQSVAFWCNPISGHATLYWYQQILGQGPKLLIQFQNNGVVDDSQLPKDRFSAERLKGVDSTLKIQPAKLEDSAVYLCASSLPTGSTEAFFGQGTRLTVV.

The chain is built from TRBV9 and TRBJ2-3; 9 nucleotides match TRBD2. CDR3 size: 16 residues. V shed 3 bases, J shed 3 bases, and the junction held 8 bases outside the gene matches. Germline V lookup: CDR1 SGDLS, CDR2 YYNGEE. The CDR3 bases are TGTGCCAGCAGCGCAGCGGCGGGGGGGCGGACAGATACGCAGTATTTT. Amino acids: CASSAAAGGRTDTQYF.

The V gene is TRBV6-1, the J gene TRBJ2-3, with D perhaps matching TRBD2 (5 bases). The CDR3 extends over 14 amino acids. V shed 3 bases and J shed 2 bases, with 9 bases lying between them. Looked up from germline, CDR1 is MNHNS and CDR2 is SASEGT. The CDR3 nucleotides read TGTGCCAGCAGTGACGGAGGAAACACAGATACGCAGTATTTT. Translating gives CASSDGGNTDTQYF.

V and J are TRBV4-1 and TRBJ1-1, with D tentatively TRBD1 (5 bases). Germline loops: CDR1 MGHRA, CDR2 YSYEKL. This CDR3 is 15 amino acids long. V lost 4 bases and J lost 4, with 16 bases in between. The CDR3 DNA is TGCGCCAGCAGCCCACCGATCGGGGGGGGCACTGAAGCTTTCTTT. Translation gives CASSPPIGGGTEAFF.

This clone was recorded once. The CDR3 sequence: CASSPTTGSANTGELFF. CDR3 coding DNA: TGTGCCAGCAGCCCCACTACCGGGAGTGCGAACACCGGGGAGCTGTTTTTT. The chain joins TRBV7-2 to TRBJ2-2, with TRBD2 as a possible D gene (6 bases). The ends were cut back, 5 bases at V and 0 bases at J, with 16 bases in the middle. The germline V gene encodes CDR1 SGHTA and CDR2 FQGNSA. The CDR3 runs to 17 residues.

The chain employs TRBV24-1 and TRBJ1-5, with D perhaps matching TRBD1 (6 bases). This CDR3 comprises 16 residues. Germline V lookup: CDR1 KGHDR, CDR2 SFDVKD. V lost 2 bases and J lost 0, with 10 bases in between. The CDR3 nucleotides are TGTGCCACCAGTGATTCAGGACAGTATAGCAATCAGCCCCAGCATTTT. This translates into CATSDSGQYSNQPQHF.

In nucleotides, the CDR3 is TGTGCCAGTAGTATTAATCCGGGAAACATTCAGTACTTC. This translates into CASSINPGNIQYF. The chain combines TRBV19 with TRBJ2-4; D not resolved. This CDR3 contains 13 residues. Germline loops: CDR1 LNHDA, CDR2 SQIVND (reference sequence). V was clipped by 3 bases and J by 6 bases, with 9 bases between them.

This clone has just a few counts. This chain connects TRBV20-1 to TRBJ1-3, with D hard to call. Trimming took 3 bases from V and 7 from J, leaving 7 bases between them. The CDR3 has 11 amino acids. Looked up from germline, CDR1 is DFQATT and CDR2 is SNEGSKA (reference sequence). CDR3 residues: CSASDGNTIYF. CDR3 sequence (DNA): TGCAGTGCTAGCGACGGGAACACCATATATTTT.

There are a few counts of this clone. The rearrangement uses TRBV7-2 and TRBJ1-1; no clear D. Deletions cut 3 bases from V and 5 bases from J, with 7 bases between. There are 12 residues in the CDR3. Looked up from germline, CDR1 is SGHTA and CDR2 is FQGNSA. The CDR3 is CASSLWRTEAFF. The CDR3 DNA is TGTGCCAGCAGCTTGTGGAGGACTGAAGCTTTCTTT.

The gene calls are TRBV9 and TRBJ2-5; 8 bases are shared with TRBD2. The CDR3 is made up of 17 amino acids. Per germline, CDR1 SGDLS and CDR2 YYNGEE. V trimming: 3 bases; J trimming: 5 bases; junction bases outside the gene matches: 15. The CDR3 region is CASSEGRLAGFGETQYF. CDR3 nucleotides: TGTGCCAGCAGCGAGGGCCGTTTAGCGGGATTTGGGGAGACCCAGTACTTC.

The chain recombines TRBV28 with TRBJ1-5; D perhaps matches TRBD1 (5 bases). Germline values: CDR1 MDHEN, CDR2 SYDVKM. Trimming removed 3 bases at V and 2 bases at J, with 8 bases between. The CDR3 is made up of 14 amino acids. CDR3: CASSLTGGNQPQHF. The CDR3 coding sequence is TGTGCCAGCAGTTTGACGGGGGGCAATCAGCCCCAGCATTTT.

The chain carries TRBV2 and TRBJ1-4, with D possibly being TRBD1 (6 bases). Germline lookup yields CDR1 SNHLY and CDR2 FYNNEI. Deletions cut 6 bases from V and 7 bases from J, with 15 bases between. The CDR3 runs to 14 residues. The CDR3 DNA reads TGTGCCAGCAGGGGGGCAGGTGGGGGTGAAAAACTGTTTTTT. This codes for CASRGAGGGEKLFF.

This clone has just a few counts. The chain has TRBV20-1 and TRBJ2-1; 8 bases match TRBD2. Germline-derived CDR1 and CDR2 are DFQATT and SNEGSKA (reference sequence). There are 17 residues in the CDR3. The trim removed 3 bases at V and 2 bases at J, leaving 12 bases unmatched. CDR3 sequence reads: CSASGKAGDYTYNEQFF. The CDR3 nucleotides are TGCAGTGCTAGTGGGAAAGCGGGAGACTACACCTACAATGAGCAGTTCTTC.

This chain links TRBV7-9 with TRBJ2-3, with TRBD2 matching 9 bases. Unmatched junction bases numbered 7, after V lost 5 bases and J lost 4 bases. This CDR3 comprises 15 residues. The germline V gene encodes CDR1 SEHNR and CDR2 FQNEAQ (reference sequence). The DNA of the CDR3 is TGTGCCAGCAGCCCTGCGGGAGGGCCGGCAGATACGCAGTATTTT. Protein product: CASSPAGGPADTQYF.

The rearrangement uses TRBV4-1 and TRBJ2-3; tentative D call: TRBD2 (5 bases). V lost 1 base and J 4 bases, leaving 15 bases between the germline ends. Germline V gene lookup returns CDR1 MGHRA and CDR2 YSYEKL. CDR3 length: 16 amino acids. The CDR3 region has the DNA TGCGCCAGCAGCCAAGCGTCCGGGGTTGATCCAGATACGCAGTATTTT. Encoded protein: CASSQASGVDPDTQYF.

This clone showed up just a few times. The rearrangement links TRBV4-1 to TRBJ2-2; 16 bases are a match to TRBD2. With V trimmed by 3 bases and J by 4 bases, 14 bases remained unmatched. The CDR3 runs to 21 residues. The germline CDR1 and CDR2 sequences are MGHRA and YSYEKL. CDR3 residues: CASSQPLSGTSGRGFTGELFF. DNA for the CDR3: TGCGCCAGCAGCCAGCCCCTCTCCGGGACTAGCGGGAGGGGGTTCACCGGGGAGCTGTTTTTT.